The 26 T cell receptor beta chains given below trace back to one sample, sequenced in a study of T cell clonality in common variable immunodeficiency. Libraries were prepared by immunoSEQ multiplex PCR; TCRdb keeps only in-frame clonotypes and omits some of them. Found here are 30,000 to 40,000 clones, no singletons; the ten largest cover approximately 3.6%. Sequencing used peripheral blood mononuclear cells. These receptors came from a person aged 18-70 years in good health.

This clone was detected many times. The read gets to within 3 residues of the CDR3 end, and the germline J gene fills in the rest. The chain couples TRBV28 to TRBJ2-7; 11 bases are shared with TRBD1. Germline CDR1 reads MDHEN; CDR2 reads SYDVKM. V trimming: 4 bases; J trimming: 4 bases; junction bases outside the gene matches: 3. The CDR3 contains 14 residues. The CDR3 bases that were read are TGTGCCAGCAGTTCGGACAGGGGGCCGTACGAG. Translated: CASSSDRGPYE. The full CDR3 sequence reads CASSSDRGPYEQYF.

In this sample, this clone turned up many times. The CDR3 is cut off 3 residues early in the read; its end comes from the germline J gene. This chain uses TRBV2 with TRBJ2-7; the D gene is possibly TRBD2 (6 bases). Trimming took off 11 bases at V and 3 bases at J, with 17 bases between the two ends. Germline CDR1 reads SNHLY; CDR2 reads FYNNEI. CDR3 length: 13 residues. The sequenced part of the CDR3 DNA is TGTGCCTGGGGGGTCGCAAGGGACTACGAG. Translated, it gives CAWGVARDYE. The CDR3 as a whole reads CAWGVARDYEQYF.

Worth noting for this clone: The observed sequence ends 3 residues before the CDR3 terminus, with the missing tail filled in from the germline J gene. The rearrangement uses TRBV20-1 and TRBJ1-1; D is unclear. Germline V gene lookup returns CDR1 DFQATT and CDR2 SNEGSKA (reference sequence). Trimming cost V 0 bases and J 4 bases, with 12 bases left between them. The CDR3 has 14 amino acids. Partial CDR3 DNA: TGCAGTGCTAGAGATAAGGGCAGGAGCACTGAA. As protein: CSARDKGRSTE. The whole CDR3 sequence reads CSARDKGRSTEAFF.

To note about this clone: The read terminates 3 residues ahead of where the CDR3 ends, so the germline J gene completes it. The J gene is TRBJ1-2, the V gene TRBV19, with TRBD1 as a possible D gene (5 bases). CDR3 length: 15 amino acids. CDR1 and CDR2 (germline): LNHDA, SQIVND (reference sequence). The DNA read from the CDR3 is TGTGCCAGTAGTATTTTTCCTAGCGGGACCTACGAC. Its protein is CASSIFPSGTYD. The entire CDR3 protein is CASSIFPSGTYDYTF.

In its sample, this clone was seen a few times. The CDR3 end is not reached by the read, which stops 3 residues before it; the germline J gene fills it in. This rearrangement joins TRBV7-2 to TRBJ2-3, with unresolved D. Germline lookup yields CDR1 SGHTA and CDR2 FQGNSA. The CDR3 consists of 13 residues. The sequenced part of the CDR3 DNA is TGTGCCAGCAGCCTCCGGGTACAAGAGACG. Translation gives CASSLRVQET. The entire CDR3 protein reads CASSLRVQETQYF. The full variable domain, in which reference TRBV7-2 and TRBJ2-3 provide the parts outside the CDR3, is GAGVSQSPSNKVTEKGKDVELRCDPISGHTALYWYRQSLGQGLEFLIYFQGNSAPDKSGLPSDRFSAERTGGSVSTLTIQRTQQEDSAVYLCASSLRVQETQYFGPGTRLTVL.

With regard to this clone: The read is 3 residues too short to cover the CDR3 end, so that end is filled in from the germline J gene. The chain carries TRBV7-9 and TRBJ2-7; D is undetermined. The CDR3 extends over 13 amino acids. The germline V and J ends were trimmed by 2 bases and 2 bases, with 7 bases remaining between them. The germline gives CDR1 SEHNR, CDR2 FQNEAQ (reference sequence). CDR3 in amino acids: CASSLSTPYEQYF. CDR3 bases read: TGTGCCAGCAGCTTAAGCACCCCCTACGAG.

Worth noting for this clone: The CDR3 is cut off 3 residues early in the read; its end comes from the germline J gene. V usage is TRBV30 and J usage is TRBJ2-7; perhaps TRBD1 as D (5 bases). This CDR3 has 14 residues. Germline V lookup: CDR1 GTSNPN, CDR2 SVGIG (reference sequence). V shed 3 bases and J shed 2 bases, with 14 bases lying between them. The CDR3 loop is CAWRAAGKTYEQYF. CDR3 DNA, as far as it was read: TGTGCCTGGAGGGCGGCAGGGAAAACCTACGAG.

This clone has at least ten counts. The read ends 3 residues before the CDR3 terminus; that terminus is restored from the germline J gene. The chain uses TRBV5-6 and TRBJ1-5; 7 positions agree with TRBD1. The CDR3 is 15 residues long. The V gene end was trimmed by 4 bases and the J gene end by 4 bases; junction bases not matched to a gene: 8. In germline, CDR1 is SGHDT, CDR2 YYEEEE. CDR3 sequence: CASSETGEGNQPQHF. CDR3 bases read: TGTGCCAGCAGCGAAACAGGGGAAGGAAATCAGCCC.

This clone was seen many times. Coverage ceases 3 residues before the CDR3 finishes, and the germline J gene fills in the end. The genes are TRBV20-1 and TRBJ2-3; 7 bases are a match to TRBD1. The CDR3 totals 14 residues. V lost 5 bases to trimming and J lost 4 bases; unmatched junction nucleotides: 9. Germline CDR1 is DFQATT and CDR2 is SNEGSKA (reference sequence). Partial CDR3 DNA: TGCAGTGCTCCCGGGACAGTTCGGCCAGATACG. This sequence encodes CSAPGTVRPDT. The entire CDR3 protein reads CSAPGTVRPDTQYF.

Ten or more counts support this clone. The read terminates 3 residues before the CDR3 end, so the remaining end is supplied by the germline J gene. V gene TRBV6-2 or TRBV6-3 combines with J gene TRBJ1-5; maybe TRBD1 (5 bases). This CDR3 region has 13 residues. The ends were cut back, 5 bases at V and 6 bases at J, with 11 bases in the middle. The germline CDR1 and CDR2 sequences are MNHEY and SVGEGT. The sequenced CDR3 bases are TGTGCCAGCAGTGCCGACAGTATTCAGCCC. The encoded protein is CASSADSIQP. The whole CDR3 protein is CASSADSIQPQHF.

In the case of this clone: The read terminates 3 residues before the CDR3 end, so the remaining end is supplied by the germline J gene. V is TRBV7-9 and J is TRBJ2-6; D is ambiguous. Trimming stripped 1 base from V and 3 bases from J, with 7 bases between. CDR1 and CDR2 (germline): SEHNR, FQNEAQ (reference sequence). The CDR3 covers 15 residues. The CDR3 protein is CASSLGGFGANVLTF. The part of the CDR3 DNA that was read is TGTGCCAGCAGCTTAGGCGGTTTTGGGGCCAACGTC.

This clone was detected ten times or more. The CDR3 end falls 3 residues outside the read, so it is completed with the germline J gene. The gene calls are TRBV4-1 and TRBJ1-6; D unclear. This CDR3 comprises 15 residues. Germline V gene sequence: CDR1 MGHRA, CDR2 YSYEKL. V lost 5 bases and J 3 bases, leaving 11 bases between the germline ends. CDR3 DNA (partial): TGCGCCAGCAGCAAGCTTCCAGGCTATAATTCACCC. Encoded protein: CASSKLPGYNSP. The whole CDR3 is CASSKLPGYNSPLHF.

In this sample, this clone turned up many times. The CDR3 extends 3 residues past the end of the read, so its final part is completed from the germline J gene. The chain recombines TRBV12-3 or TRBV12-4 with TRBJ2-1, with 10 nucleotides matching TRBD2. Germline trimming cut 1 base from V and 6 bases from J; bases unmatched to any gene: 0. CDR3 length: 14 residues. The CDR3: CASSLGTSGNEQFF. CDR3 DNA, as far as it was read: TGTGCCAGCAGTTTAGGGACTAGCGGCAATGAG.

This clone was observed a handful of times. Read data end 3 residues before the CDR3 end; the end is taken from the germline J gene. The rearrangement uses TRBV5-1 and TRBJ2-5; 7 bases fit TRBD2. V was clipped by 0 bases and J by 1 base; unmatched bases: 3. This CDR3 has 15 amino acids. Germline CDR1 SGHRS, CDR2 YFSETQ. This CDR3 is CASSLGGGLQETQYF. Incomplete CDR3 DNA: TGCGCCAGCAGCTTGGGGGGGGGACTCCAAGAGACC.

In its sample, this clone was seen many times. Read coverage stops 3 residues before the CDR3 terminus; the germline J gene supplies the remainder. This chain uses TRBV29-1 with TRBJ1-2, with D hard to call. With 4 bases removed from V and 4 bases from J, the gap between germline ends came to 10 bases. There are 12 residues in the CDR3. Per the germline V gene, CDR1 is SQVTM and CDR2 is ANQGSEA. CDR3 in amino acids: CSVGGRVYGYTF. CDR3 DNA, as far as it was read: TGCAGCGTTGGAGGAAGGGTCTATGGC. The variable domain in full, with the rest retrieved from reference TRBV29-1 and TRBJ1-2, is SAVISQKPSRDICQRGTSLTIQCQVDSQVTMMFWYRQQPGQSLTLIATANQGSEATYESGFVIDKFPISRPNLTFSTLTVSNMSPEDSSIYLCSVGGRVYGYTFGSGTRLTVV.

This clone has a handful of counts. The missing CDR3 end, 3 residues past where the read stops, is filled in from the germline J gene. The chain links TRBV30 to TRBJ1-2; no definite D call. The V end lost 7 bases, the J end lost 4 bases, and 16 bases lay between the germline ends. The CDR3 extends over 13 amino acids. Germline CDR1 and CDR2: GTSNPN and SVGIG (reference sequence). This CDR3 is CAYPHAGSYGYTF. CDR3 DNA, as far as it was read: TGTGCCTATCCCCACGCAGGTAGCTATGGC.

This clone was detected ten times or more. The read terminates 3 residues before the CDR3 end, so the remaining end is supplied by the germline J gene. V and J are TRBV19 and TRBJ2-3; unclear D gene. CDR1 is LNHDA, CDR2 SQIVND, per germline (reference sequence). This CDR3 spans 13 amino acids. V shed 8 bases and J shed 2 bases, with 11 bases lying between them. CDR3 DNA, as far as it was read: TGTGCCAGTCGGAGCGTCGACACAGATACG. Translation gives CASRSVDTDT. In full, the CDR3 reads CASRSVDTDTQYF. Based on the CDR3 plus reference TRBV19 and TRBJ2-3, the full variable domain is DGGITQSPKYLFRKEGQNVTLSCEQNLNHDAMYWYRQDPGQGLRLIYYSQIVNDFQKGDIAEGYSVSREKKESFPLTVTSAQKNPTAFYLCASRSVDTDTQYFGPGTRLTVL.

This clone was observed many times. The observed sequence ends 3 residues before the CDR3 terminus, with the missing tail filled in from the germline J gene. V usage is TRBV6-1 and J usage is TRBJ1-4, with 9 bases fitting TRBD1. Looked up from germline, CDR1 is MNHNS and CDR2 is SASEGT. V gave up 2 bases and J gave up 6 bases; unmatched junction bases: 4. This CDR3 spans 15 amino acids. CDR3 DNA, as far as it was read: TGTGCCAGCAGTGAAACAGGGGGCTGGGATGAAAAA. Translated: CASSETGGWDEK. In full, the CDR3 reads CASSETGGWDEKLFF.

In this sample, this clone turned up many times. The read gets to within 3 residues of the CDR3 end, and the germline J gene fills in the rest. The rearrangement links TRBV4-1 to TRBJ2-1; possible D gene TRBD2, 7 bases. The CDR3 spans 14 residues. Trimming took off 5 bases at V and 7 bases at J, with 15 bases between the two ends. Germline V gene data show CDR1 as MGHRA and CDR2 as YSYEKL. CDR3 region: CASSGGRGGNEQFF. The part of the CDR3 DNA that was read is TGCGCCAGCAGCGGGGGCCGGGGAGGGAATGAG.

This clone was seen many times. The read ends 3 residues before the CDR3 terminus; that terminus is restored from the germline J gene. The rearrangement joins TRBV20-1 to TRBJ2-7; a possible D gene is TRBD2 (6 bases). The ends were cut back, 0 bases at V and 2 bases at J, with 11 bases in the middle. Germline CDR1 is DFQATT and CDR2 is SNEGSKA (reference sequence). There are 14 residues in the CDR3. CDR3 DNA, as far as it was read: TGCAGTGCTAGAGATGGGGGACTTACCTACGAG. It codes for CSARDGGLTYE. The CDR3 in full is CSARDGGLTYEQYF.

This clone was observed at least ten times. The read finishes 3 residues shy of the CDR3 end, and the germline J gene is used to complete it. This chain links TRBV5-1 with TRBJ1-5, with 7 bases that match TRBD1. Germline-derived CDR1 and CDR2 are SGHRS and YFSETQ. V was pared by 4 bases and J by 2 bases, with 6 bases of the junction left unmatched. This CDR3 is 15 amino acids long. Incomplete CDR3 DNA: TGCGCCAGCAGCCAGACAGGGTCGGGCAATCAGCCC. Encoded protein: CASSQTGSGNQP. The entire CDR3 sequence reads CASSQTGSGNQPQHF.

The sample holds many counts of this clone. With the read ending 3 residues before the CDR3 end, the germline J gene is used to fill in that end. This chain links TRBV10-1 with TRBJ1-2; a weak D match, TRBD1 (6 bases). The CDR3 is 15 amino acids. Germline V gene sequence: CDR1 WNHNN, CDR2 SYGVQD (reference sequence). V lost 3 bases to trimming and J lost 5 bases, with 16 bases between them. Partial CDR3 DNA: TGCGCCAGCAGTGAAGTGAACAGGGTAGATTATGGC. Its translation is CASSEVNRVDYG. The full CDR3 sequence reads CASSEVNRVDYGYTF.

Worth noting for this clone: The read terminates 3 residues ahead of where the CDR3 ends, so the germline J gene completes it. The rearrangement links TRBV19 to TRBJ1-1; tentatively, D is TRBD1 (5 bases). Germline values: CDR1 LNHDA, CDR2 SQIVND (reference sequence). The CDR3 has 14 residues. Trimming shortened V by 6 bases and J by 0 bases, and 11 bases separated the two germline ends. CDR3 sequence reads: CASRTGLMNTEAFF. The part of the CDR3 DNA that was read is TGTGCCAGTAGGACGGGACTCATGAACACTGAA. The full variable domain, its missing parts supplied by reference TRBV19 and TRBJ1-1, is DGGITQSPKYLFRKEGQNVTLSCEQNLNHDAMYWYRQDPGQGLRLIYYSQIVNDFQKGDIAEGYSVSREKKESFPLTVTSAQKNPTAFYLCASRTGLMNTEAFFGQGTRLTVV.

This clone was seen repeatedly, ten times or more. The sequenced fragment ends 3 residues before the CDR3 boundary, so the rest is inferred from the germline J gene. The V call is TRBV9, the J call TRBJ1-2, with D unresolved. This CDR3 spans 14 amino acids. The germline V gene encodes CDR1 SGDLS and CDR2 YYNGEE. Trimming took off 1 base at V and 0 bases at J, with 7 bases between the two ends. The part of the CDR3 DNA that was read is TGTGCCAGCAGCGTACGCGGGGCTAACTATGGC. As protein: CASSVRGANYG. The entire CDR3 reads CASSVRGANYGYTF.

This clone was recorded at least ten times. The read stops 3 residues short of the end of the CDR3; the missing end is completed from the germline J gene. V usage is TRBV7-6 and J usage is TRBJ2-7; D not resolved. Germline V gene data show CDR1 as SGHVS and CDR2 as FNYEAQ. Trimming took off 1 base at V and 3 bases at J, with 10 bases between the two ends. This CDR3 spans 14 amino acids. CDR3 bases read: TGTGCCAGCAGCTTAGACGGGTCTTACTACGAG. It encodes CASSLDGSYYE. The whole CDR3 sequence is CASSLDGSYYEQYF.

This clone was observed at least ten times. Coverage ceases 3 residues before the CDR3 finishes, and the germline J gene fills in the end. J is TRBJ2-2 and V is TRBV20-1; TRBD1 matches 7 bases. The length of the CDR3 is 16 residues. V shed 0 bases, J shed 6 bases, and the junction held 10 bases outside the gene matches. Germline CDR1 is DFQATT and CDR2 is SNEGSKA (reference sequence). CDR3: CSARDSRQGVAGELFF. The DNA read from the CDR3 is TGCAGTGCTAGAGATTCGAGACAGGGAGTGGCCGGGGAG.